Reported below is one T cell receptor beta chain. This record comes from a study of blood T cell repertoires in COVID-19. Study-level information: Both acute and convalescent COVID-19 samples were obtained from the United States, Italy and Spain.

Trimming took off 3 bases at V and 7 bases at J, with 16 bases between the two ends. The length of the CDR3 is 15 residues. Germline lookup yields CDR1 SGHTA and CDR2 FQGNSA. The assay was immunoSEQ multiplex PCR, and TCRdb's table has in-frame clones only and misses some. The sample records approximately 290,000 clones, more than 65% being singletons. The receptor was isolated from a person aged 70 to 79 with COVID-19, enrolled during active disease. The chain links TRBV7-2 to TRBJ1-5; a weak D match, TRBD1 (6 bases). Sequencing used peripheral blood. CDR3 nucleotides: TGTGCCAGCAGCTTGACTTCAGGGGCCCACCAGCCCCAGCATTTT. It yields the protein CASSLTSGAHQPQHF.